Each of the 30 T cell receptor beta chains below was sequenced from the same sample in a study of monozygotic twins with inflammatory bowel disease. TCRdb reanalyzed the 5' RACE reads, giving one entry per CDR3 protein sequence and no DNA. The sample is made up of some 450,000 distinct CDR3 sequences, and the top ten hold 2.4% of it. Material: blood. Receptors were obtained from a human donor with ulcerative colitis or Crohn's disease, or a healthy co-twin of an affected twin (not recorded which).

CDR3 sequence reads: CSVKSGTANTGELFF. V is TRBV20-1 and J is TRBJ2-2; the D call from TCRdb, TRBD1, cannot be confirmed without DNA. Germline V lookup: CDR1 DFQATT, CDR2 SNEGSKA (reference sequence). CDR3 length: 15 residues.

V and J are TRBV18 and TRBJ1-1. The CDR3 has 13 amino acids. Germline loops: CDR1 KGHSH, CDR2 LQKENI. CDR3 amino acids: CASSPRSGEWAFF.

The J gene is TRBJ2-7, the V gene TRBV6-5. This CDR3 spans 14 amino acids. Germline values: CDR1 MNHEY, CDR2 SVGAGI. The CDR3 protein is CASSSVDAAYEQYF.

The CDR3 reads CSVEVRGDRITDTQYF. The chain carries TRBV29-1 and TRBJ2-3; TCRdb's assignment of TRBD1 cannot be checked, as there is no DNA. Per the germline V gene, CDR1 is SQVTM and CDR2 is ANQGSEA. The CDR3 spans 16 residues.

The V call is TRBV7-2, the J call TRBJ2-1; TCRdb returns TRBD2, unconfirmable since there is no DNA. In germline, CDR1 is SGHTA, CDR2 FQGNSA. The CDR3 runs to 14 residues. The CDR3 loop reads CASSLGASGGRWFF.

The chain combines TRBV18 with TRBJ1-1; TCRdb's D call, TRBD1, is unchecked because there is no DNA. CDR1 is KGHSH, CDR2 LQKENI, per germline. The CDR3 runs to 14 residues. The CDR3 spells CASSPQGTPVEAFF.

The gene calls are TRBV20-1 and TRBJ2-3; the D call from TCRdb, TRBD1, cannot be confirmed without DNA. This CDR3 has 13 amino acids. CDR1 is DFQATT, CDR2 SNEGSKA, per germline (reference sequence). The CDR3 protein is CSAENRGQDTQYF.

The chain links TRBV7-9 to TRBJ2-7; there is no DNA to check the TCRdb D call of TRBD2. This CDR3 has 16 amino acids. Germline V gives CDR1 SEHNR, CDR2 FQNEAQ (reference sequence). This CDR3 is CASSTPGTSGVYEQYF.

The J gene is TRBJ1-3, the V gene TRBV7-9. This CDR3 has 15 amino acids. Germline V gene data show CDR1 as SEHNR and CDR2 as FQNEAQ (reference sequence). CDR3 sequence reads: CASSSGGDSGNTIYF.

V gene TRBV6-2 or TRBV6-3 combines with J gene TRBJ2-5; TCRdb gives TRBD2 as the D gene, but with no DNA this cannot be confirmed. The CDR3 is made up of 16 amino acids. Germline V gene lookup returns CDR1 MNHEY and CDR2 SVGEGT. The CDR3: CASSWSLAGGQETQYF.

V is TRBV20-1 and J is TRBJ2-7; the TCRdb D gene call, TRBD2, has no DNA to confirm it. In germline, CDR1 is DFQATT, CDR2 SNEGSKA (reference sequence). This CDR3 has 13 amino acids. The CDR3 loop is CSASGLAAYEQYF.

This sequence joins TRBV18 and TRBJ2-1; TCRdb's D call of TRBD2 is untestable without DNA. The CDR3 has 17 amino acids. Germline V lookup: CDR1 KGHSH, CDR2 LQKENI. The CDR3 region is CASSPPGLAGGPNEQFF. The variable domain in full, completed from reference TRBV18 and TRBJ2-1, reads NAGVMQNPRHLVRRRGQEARLRCSPMKGHSHVYWYRQLPEEGLKFMVYLQKENIIDESGMPKERFSAEFPKEGPSILRIQQVVRGDSAAYFCASSPPGLAGGPNEQFFGPGTRLTVL.

The chain combines TRBV7-9 with TRBJ1-1. Germline V gives CDR1 SEHNR, CDR2 FQNEAQ (reference sequence). This CDR3 spans 13 amino acids. The CDR3 loop reads CASSLPSVTEAFF.

The V gene is TRBV7-3, the J gene TRBJ2-3; TCRdb outputs TRBD2, but without DNA this stays unchecked. Per the germline V gene, CDR1 is SGHTA and CDR2 is FQGTGA. The CDR3 covers 14 residues. CDR3 sequence reads: CASSGGGLPDTQYF. The full variable domain, with the rest looked up from reference TRBV7-3 and TRBJ2-3, is GAGVSQTPSNKVTEKGKYVELRCDPISGHTALYWYRQSLGQGPEFLIYFQGTGAADDSGLPNDRFFAVRPEGSVSTLKIQRTERGDSAVYLCASSGGGLPDTQYFGPGTRLTVL.

The V call is TRBV4-3, the J call TRBJ2-7; TCRdb indicates TRBD2, and absent DNA this call remains unverified. Germline lookup yields CDR1 LGHNA and CDR2 YSLEER. The length of the CDR3 is 16 residues. CDR3 sequence: CASSQWLEFGSYEQYF.

V usage is TRBV6-2 or TRBV6-3 and J usage is TRBJ2-2. The germline V gene encodes CDR1 MNHEY and CDR2 SVGEGT. This CDR3 contains 12 residues. The CDR3 here is CASRRNTGELFF.

The V call is TRBV18, the J call TRBJ2-1. This CDR3 spans 15 amino acids. The germline V gene has CDR1 KGHSH and CDR2 LQKENI. CDR3 sequence reads: CASSLPGMGDNEQFF.

This chain joins TRBV30 and TRBJ2-7. The CDR3 is 11 amino acids. Per germline, CDR1 GTSNPN and CDR2 SVGIG (reference sequence). CDR3 loop: CAWDINYEQYF.

The rearrangement uses TRBV5-5 and TRBJ2-7; no DNA is available, so the TRBD1 call from TCRdb remains unchecked. Germline values: CDR1 SGHKS, CDR2 YYEKEE (reference sequence). The CDR3 is 14 residues long. The CDR3 protein is CASSAQASTYEQYF.

The chain recombines TRBV25-1 with TRBJ2-3; absent DNA, TCRdb's TRBD2 call cannot be checked. The CDR3 totals 16 residues. Germline values: CDR1 MGHDK, CDR2 SYGVNS. The CDR3 sequence is CASSAPRTAERGTQYF.

The chain recombines TRBV12-3 or TRBV12-4 with TRBJ1-5; the TCRdb D gene call, TRBD1, has no DNA to confirm it. CDR3 length equals 14 residues. CDR3 sequence: CASCWDAGNQPQHF.

The V call is TRBV20-1, the J call TRBJ1-2. CDR1 DFQATT and CDR2 SNEGSKA come from the germline V gene (reference sequence). The CDR3 extends over 12 amino acids. The CDR3 reads CSADPTAGGYTF.

The chain uses TRBV6-1 and TRBJ2-3; TCRdb returns TRBD1, unconfirmable since there is no DNA. Germline lookup yields CDR1 MNHNS and CDR2 SASEGT. This CDR3 is 15 amino acids long. The CDR3: CASSEGGQLTDTQYF.

The chain has TRBV6-2 or TRBV6-3 and TRBJ1-1. Looked up from germline, CDR1 is MNHEY and CDR2 is SVGEGT. This CDR3 contains 13 residues. The CDR3 is CASSYNKNTEAFF.

The gene calls are TRBV3-1 and TRBJ2-3; TCRdb lists TRBD1, though no DNA is available to test this call. The CDR3 contains 12 residues. The germline V gene encodes CDR1 LGHDT and CDR2 YNNKEL (reference sequence). The CDR3 sequence: CASSQGGDTQYF.

This chain uses TRBV2 with TRBJ1-6. The CDR3 loop spans 12 amino acids. The germline V gene has CDR1 SNHLY and CDR2 FYNNEI. The CDR3: CASSEWVSPLHF.

V and J are TRBV5-6 and TRBJ2-7; TCRdb indicates TRBD1, and absent DNA this call remains unverified. Germline lookup yields CDR1 SGHDT and CDR2 YYEEEE. This CDR3 region has 14 residues. This CDR3 reads CASSLRAAAYEQYF.

The V gene is TRBV7-9, the J gene TRBJ1-3. The germline V gene has CDR1 SEHNR and CDR2 FQNEAQ (reference sequence). The CDR3 contains 14 residues. The CDR3 here is CASSLVLSGNTIYF.

CDR3 region: CASSQDRSDQPQHF. The rearrangement links TRBV4-3 to TRBJ1-5. CDR1 and CDR2 (germline): LGHNA, YSLEER. The CDR3 covers 14 residues.

The chain couples TRBV7-8 to TRBJ1-1. Germline loops: CDR1 SGHVS, CDR2 FQNEAQ. This CDR3 is 15 amino acids long. CDR3 protein: CASSLREGSDTEAFF.